This TCR beta chain was identified in a study of blood T cell repertoires in COVID-19. V was clipped by 0 bases and J by 6 bases, with 14 bases between them. Germline CDR1 is LGHDT and CDR2 is YNNKEL (reference sequence). The CDR3 length is 15 residues. Sequenced by immunoSEQ multiplex PCR; TCRdb stores in-frame clones only, minus some. This sample carries about 44,000 clones, about 88% of them seen once, and the ten largest clones take roughly 15%. V is TRBV3-1 (or the pseudogene TRBV3-2) and J is TRBJ2-5, with D possibly being TRBD2 (5 bases). The sample taken for sequencing was peripheral blood. The receptor's source is a man between 70 and 80 years old with active COVID-19. CDR3 sequence reads: CASSQDGGLVQTQYF. CDR3 DNA sequence: TGTGCCAGCAGCCAAGATGGCGGGTTGGTGCAGACCCAGTACTTC.